This is a list of T cell receptor beta chains from one sample in a study of regulatory T cells in long-lasting Graves disease. MiXCR, run by TCRdb on the multiplex PCR reads, gives a single entry per CDR3 protein. Of 620,000 or so distinct CDR3 sequences in the sample, about 15% were seen once. These data were likewise used in another study, on T cells in Graves' hyperthyroidism and ophthalmopathy.

This specimen was peripheral blood mononuclear cells (PBMCs), taken at new diagnosis, from a patient treated with antithyroid drugs. The receptors shown here come from a woman aged 30 to 39 with Graves disease. Both conserved end residues are part of each CDR3. A D gene is named only where the DNA matches it firmly. Size tells how often a clone was seen (once, few, many) or the class of an expanded clone, and some rows leave it out.

TRBV15	many	TRBJ2-7	TRBD2	TGTGCCACCAGCCGGGGGGACTACTACGAGCAGTACTTC	CATSRGDYYEQYF
TRBV5-6	few	TRBJ2-5	NA	TGTGCCAGCAGCTTGGGACGGACAACCCAGTACTTC	CASSLGRTTQYF
TRBV4-1	few	TRBJ1-1	NA	TGCGCCAGCAGCCAAATTCTCAGGGTTGGAACTGAAGCTTTCTTT	CASSQILRVGTEAFF
TRBV7-2	many	TRBJ2-7	TRBD2	TGTGCCAGCAGCTTATCACCTAGCGGGATTGACTACGAGCAGTACTTC	CASSLSPSGIDYEQYF
TRBV6-1	few	TRBJ1-2	NA	TGTGCCAGCAGACTCCAAACCAACTATGGCTACACCTTC	CASRLQTNYGYTF
TRBV5-1	NA	TRBJ2-2	NA	TGTGCCAGCAGCCTGGGACCCGGTCCCGCCGGGGAGCTGTTTTTT	CASSLGPGPAGELFF
TRBV6-1	NA	TRBJ2-6	NA	TGTGCCAGCAGGTCCGGGGGAGCCTCTGGGGCCAACGTCCTGACTTTC	CASRSGGASGANVLTF
TRBV7-2	NA	TRBJ2-2	TRBD1	TGTGCCAGCAGCAAGTGGACAGGGTCCGGCGGGGAGCTGTTTTTT	CASSKWTGSGGELFF
TRBV12-3/TRBV12-4	many	TRBJ2-2	NA	TGTGCCAGCGCCCGGAGAGGGTCTTCGGGCACCGGGGAGCTGTTTTTT	CASARRGSSGTGELFF
TRBV20-1	few	TRBJ1-2	TRBD1	TGCAGTGTCTTGCAACAGGGGGTCTATGGCTACACCTTC	CSVLQQGVYGYTF
TRBV28	many	TRBJ2-7	NA	TGTGCCAGCAGACCCTCCGGCGGGCCATACGAGCAGTACTTC	CASRPSGGPYEQYF
TRBV20-1	NA	TRBJ2-1	NA	TGCAGTGCCCAGAGCTACAATGAGCAGTTCTTC	CSAQSYNEQFF
TRBV28	many	TRBJ1-2	NA	TGTGCCAGCAGTCCCGGGACAACTAACTATGGCTACACCTTC	CASSPGTTNYGYTF
TRBV28	many	TRBJ2-7	TRBD2	TGTGCCAGCACCTCACTAGCGGCTAGCTCCTACGAGCAGTACTTC	CASTSLAASSYEQYF
TRBV3-1	few	TRBJ2-1	NA	TGTGCCAGCACCAGGGCCTCCTACAATGAGCAGTTCTTC	CASTRASYNEQFF
TRBV18	few	TRBJ1-4	NA	TGTGCCAGCTCACCACCGCCGAATGAAAAACTGTTTTTT	CASSPPPNEKLFF
TRBV6-5	few	TRBJ1-5	NA	TGTGCCAGCAGTTACTCTTTATGGAAGGGGCAGCCCCAGCATTTT	CASSYSLWKGQPQHF
TRBV20-1	many	TRBJ2-7	NA	TGCAGTGCGGTTCAGCAGGAAGGGACCTACGAGCAGTACTTC	CSAVQQEGTYEQYF
TRBV30	few	TRBJ2-1	TRBD2	TGTGCCTGGAGCGATACGGGGGGCAATGAGCAGTTCTTC	CAWSDTGGNEQFF
TRBV28	NA	TRBJ1-3	NA	TGTGCCAGCAGTTTATTAACAGGGAAGCGGAACACCATATATTTT	CASSLLTGKRNTIYF
TRBV7-3	many	TRBJ2-1	NA	TGTGCCAGCAGCTTAGGGACGGGGCCTAATGAGCAGTTCTTC	CASSLGTGPNEQFF
TRBV11-2	many	TRBJ2-4	NA	TGTGCCAGCAGCTTGAGAGGGGTTATTGACATTCAGTACTTC	CASSLRGVIDIQYF
TRBV7-6	few	TRBJ2-1	TRBD1	TGTGCCAGCAGCTTAGGGATGGACAGGTACAATGAGCAGTTCTTC	CASSLGMDRYNEQFF
TRBV6-1	NA	TRBJ2-2	NA	TGTGCCAGCAGTCGCAAGACACTAGCAGCCACCGGGGAGCTGTTTTTT	CASSRKTLAATGELFF
TRBV7-9	NA	TRBJ1-6	NA	TGTGCCAGCAGCCAGTGGGCCGAGGGATCACCCCTCCACTTT	CASSQWAEGSPLHF
TRBV24-1	many	TRBJ2-7	NA	TGTGCCACCAGCGACCCGCCGCCCAACGAGCAGTACTTC	CATSDPPPNEQYF
TRBV24-1	many	TRBJ2-5	NA	TGTGCCACCAGTGACTGGCAAGAGACCCAGTACTTC	CATSDWQETQYF
TRBV6-5	many	TRBJ2-7	NA	TGTGCCAGCAGTTACTCGATAGGGTACGAGCAGTACTTC	CASSYSIGYEQYF
TRBV7-8	many	TRBJ1-5	NA	TGTGCCAGCAGCACCCGGGGGCTCGGTCAGCCCCAGCATTTT	CASSTRGLGQPQHF
TRBV25-1	few	TRBJ2-3	TRBD1	TGTGCCAGCAGTGAATGGAGGCAGGGGGCCGGAGATACGCAGTATTTT	CASSEWRQGAGDTQYF
TRBV2	many	TRBJ2-1	TRBD2	TGTGCCAGCAAAGGGACTAGCGGTTACAATGAGCAGTTCTTC	CASKGTSGYNEQFF
TRBV5-1	NA	TRBJ2-2	NA	TGCGCCAGCAGCCCCAATATAGGGAACACCGGGGAGCTGTTTTTT	CASSPNIGNTGELFF
TRBV5-1	NA	TRBJ2-1	NA	TGCGCCAGCAGCTGCGGGACAGACTACAATGAGCAGTTCTTC	CASSCGTDYNEQFF
TRBV27	NA	TRBJ2-5	NA	TGTGCCAGCAGCTCACTCCGAGCCGGGGAGACCCAGTACTTC	CASSSLRAGETQYF
TRBV7-3	many	TRBJ2-3	TRBD2	TGTGCCAGCAGTTTTAGCGGGGCTAGCACAGATACGCAGTATTTT	CASSFSGASTDTQYF
TRBV20-1	many	TRBJ2-3	TRBD2	TGCAGTGCTAGAGATAGCGGGAAGGGCACAGATACGCAGTATTTT	CSARDSGKGTDTQYF
TRBV12-3/TRBV12-4	many	TRBJ2-1	NA	TGTGCCAGCAGTGACCGAACCCTTTTGGGCGTCTACAATGAGCAGTTCTTC	CASSDRTLLGVYNEQFF
TRBV6-1	NA	TRBJ2-1	NA	TGTGCCAGCAGCGGTGCAGGCAGCTCCTACAATGAGCAGTTCTTC	CASSGAGSSYNEQFF
TRBV2	many	TRBJ2-7	TRBD1	TGTGCCAGCAGTGACCGAAGGCAGGGGGCGGGGGAGCAGTACTTC	CASSDRRQGAGEQYF
TRBV13	many	TRBJ2-1	NA	TGTGCCAGCAGCTTCCCCGCCAATGAGCAGTTCTTC	CASSFPANEQFF
TRBV3-1	NA	TRBJ1-1	NA	TGTGCCAGCAGCCAAGATAATCGGGGGGCGAACACTGAAGCTTTCTTT	CASSQDNRGANTEAFF
TRBV2	many	TRBJ1-2	TRBD1	TGTGCCAGCTCCAAGGACAGGGCAGGCTATGGCTACACCTTC	CASSKDRAGYGYTF
TRBV9	NA	TRBJ2-7	NA	TGTGCCAGCAGTGCCGGAGGGGGGTACTACGAGCAGTACTTC	CASSAGGGYYEQYF
TRBV7-9	few	TRBJ2-3	NA	TGTGCCAGCAGCTTACTCGGGCCCTTTGGGTTT	CASSLLGPFGF
TRBV6-1	few	TRBJ2-1	TRBD2	TGTGCCAGCAGAGAAACTAGCGGGATTGCCAATGAGCAGTTCTTC	CASRETSGIANEQFF